This T cell receptor (beta chain) was sequenced for a study of breast tumors, draining lymph nodes, adjacent tissues. General study findings and limits: Compared with lymph nodes, tumors were less diverse; compared with nontumor tissue, more.

From the multiplex PCR reads, TCRdb called clonotypes with MiXCR, one entry per CDR3 protein. The sample has fewer than 15,000 distinct CDR3 sequences, 62% seen once; the top ten hold 45% to 50%. Details on this clonotype: Its matching antigen is unknown.

With 9 bases removed from V and 2 bases from J, the gap between germline ends came to 10 bases. The CDR3 spans 13 residues. The chain joins TRBV12-3 or TRBV12-4 to TRBJ2-2; D call uncertain. The sequenced sample was tumor-adjacent breast tissue. The receptor was derived from a female donor with breast cancer. Some clones in this sample may be carry-over from other donors' samples. The DNA for the CDR3 is TGTGCCAGTAAAGGGCTTAACACCGGGGAGCTGTTTTTT. It specifies CASKGLNTGELFF.